The present entry profiles one T cell receptor (beta chain) with its context. Produced via immunoSEQ multiplex PCR; TCRdb's table is partial and in-frame only. This table has under 350,000 clones, around 87% appearing once. The sample belongs to a study of blood T cell repertoires in COVID-19. About the study: The origin of the acute and convalescent COVID-19 samples was the United States, Italy and Spain. PBMCs, B-cell-depleted T cells, or T cells provided the cDNA or gDNA that made up the material.

Germline lookup yields CDR1 SEHNR and CDR2 FQNEAQ (reference sequence). The V gene end was trimmed by 4 bases and the J gene end by 8 bases; junction bases not matched to a gene: 11. The CDR3 contains 17 residues. Sequencing was carried out using peripheral blood. The TCR sequence derives from a man between 18 and 35 years old with active or convalescent COVID-19. The chain is built from TRBV7-9 and TRBJ2-1; TRBD2 matches 13 bases. The CDR3 DNA follows: TGTGCCAGCAGCTCTACCCGGACTAGCGGGGGTAAGGATGAGCAGTTCTTC. It translates to CASSSTRTSGGKDEQFF.